Listed here are 6 T cell receptor beta chains from one sample, sequenced in a study of T cell changes during pregnancy in multiple sclerosis. Libraries were prepared by immunoSEQ multiplex PCR; TCRdb keeps only in-frame clonotypes and omits some of them. The table records about 62,000 clones, roughly nine tenths of them present only once. Here the sequenced sample was peripheral blood, taken in the first trimester of pregnancy. These receptors were taken from a female donor with multiple sclerosis, enrolled in a pregnancy study.

The chain links TRBV5-4 to TRBJ1-1; no definite D call. Between the trimmed V and J ends, which lost 5 bases and 1 base, there was a span of 15 bases. CDR1 and CDR2 (germline): SGHNT, YYREEE (reference sequence). This CDR3 is 15 amino acids long. CDR3 in amino acids: CASRFDATKNTEAFF. As DNA, the CDR3 is TGTGCCAGCAGGTTTGATGCTACGAAGAACACTGAAGCTTTCTTT.

The V and J genes are TRBV4-2 and TRBJ2-7, with 7 bases that match TRBD1. The CDR3 extends over 15 amino acids. V shed 3 bases and J 2 bases; nucleotides not matched to a gene: 7. In germline, CDR1 is LGHNA, CDR2 YNFKEQ. The CDR3 sequence: CASSHAPGTAYEQYF. The CDR3 nucleotides read TGTGCCAGCAGCCATGCCCCCGGGACAGCCTACGAGCAGTACTTC.

The chain employs TRBV5-6 and TRBJ2-3; tentatively, D is TRBD2 (7 bases). V was pared by 0 bases and J by 1 base, with 9 bases between. Germline values: CDR1 SGHDT, CDR2 YYEEEE. CDR3 size: 15 residues. The CDR3 loop reads CASSLGGGGTDTQYF. CDR3 nucleotides: TGTGCCAGCAGCTTGGGCGGGGGCGGCACAGATACGCAGTATTTT.

This chain links TRBV7-3 with TRBJ1-1, with 8 nucleotides matching TRBD1. Germline CDR1 and CDR2: SGHTA and FQGTGA. The CDR3 is 16 residues long. J gave up 4 bases and V 7 bases, and 14 bases lay outside the gene matches. In nucleotides, the CDR3 is TGTGCCAGCATCGACAGGGGCATAGTTGGGGGCACTGAAGCTTTCTTT. As protein: CASIDRGIVGGTEAFF.

The chain has TRBV29-1 and TRBJ2-2; D not certain. The CDR3 contains 12 residues. The V end was cut by 4 bases, the J end by 5 bases, with 8 bases between. Germline CDR1 and CDR2: SQVTM and ANQGSEA. CDR3 in DNA: TGCAGCGTTGGGCCCGGGACCGGGGAGCTGTTTTTT. It translates to CSVGPGTGELFF.

The genes are TRBV19 and TRBJ1-5; 12 nucleotides match TRBD1. CDR1 is LNHDA, CDR2 SQIVND, per germline (reference sequence). J gave up 0 bases and V 6 bases, and 6 bases lay outside the gene matches. CDR3 length equals 17 residues. DNA of the CDR3: TGTGCCAGTAGATGGGACAGGGGGCTGTCTAGCAATCAGCCCCAGCATTTT. This gives the protein CASRWDRGLSSNQPQHF.